Each of the 31 T cell receptor beta chains below was sequenced from the same sample in a study of blood T cell repertoires in COVID-19. Method: immunoSEQ multiplex PCR; TCRdb's copy keeps in-frame clones and lacks some. The sample holds roughly 150,000 clones, around 90% seen once. Sequenced: peripheral blood. The origin of the receptors is a human donor in a cohort sampled during active COVID-19.

This rearrangement joins TRBV28 to TRBJ2-5, with a weak D call TRBD2 (6 bases). There are 14 residues in the CDR3. Deletions cut 3 bases from V and 5 bases from J, with 13 bases between. Germline V gene data show CDR1 as MDHEN and CDR2 as SYDVKM. CDR3 amino acids: CASSLAGSYETQYF. CDR3 in DNA: TGTGCCAGCAGTTTGGCGGGAAGTTATGAGACCCAGTACTTC.

The chain has TRBV7-8 and TRBJ2-7; weak D call: TRBD1 (6 bases). Germline CDR1 reads SGHVS; CDR2 reads FQNEAQ. V gave up 5 bases and J gave up 0 bases, with 14 bases separating them. The CDR3 runs to 15 residues. The CDR3 here is CASSGGTGFSYEQYF. The CDR3 nucleotides are TGTGCCAGCAGCGGTGGAACAGGGTTCTCCTACGAGCAGTACTTC.

The rearrangement links TRBV10-3 to TRBJ2-1; 7 nucleotides line up with TRBD1. This CDR3 comprises 16 residues. J lost 2 bases, V lost 0 bases, and 4 bases had no gene match. Per the germline V gene, CDR1 is ENHRY and CDR2 is SYGVKD. DNA of the CDR3: TGTGCCATCAGTGAGTCAGGGGGCAGAACCTACAATGAGCAGTTCTTC. Its translation is CAISESGGRTYNEQFF.

This clone has a single count. CDR3 protein: CASSWGGQGLSYEQYF. The CDR3 DNA is TGTGCCAGCAGCTGGGGGGGACAGGGCTTATCCTACGAGCAGTACTTC. The chain couples TRBV11-3 to TRBJ2-7, with TRBD1 matching 9 bases. This CDR3 has 16 amino acids. The V and J ends lost 4 bases and 1 base, in that order; junction bases with no gene match: 8. Germline V gene data show CDR1 as SGHNT and CDR2 as YENEEA. Using reference TRBV11-3 and TRBJ2-7 for the parts outside the CDR3, the full variable domain is EAGVVQSPRYKIIEKKQPVAFWCNPISGHNTLYWYLQNLGQGPELLIRYENEEAVDDSQLPKDRFSAERLKGVDSTLKIQPAELGDSAVYLCASSWGGQGLSYEQYFGPGTRLTVT.

The chain employs TRBV20-1 and TRBJ2-7; D is perhaps TRBD2 (6 bases). The germline CDR1 and CDR2 sequences are DFQATT and SNEGSKA (reference sequence). V was pared by 7 bases and J by 2 bases, with 6 bases between. The CDR3 consists of 10 residues. This chain's CDR3 is CSGGAYEQYF. The CDR3 nucleotides are TGCAGTGGGGGGGCCTACGAGCAGTACTTC.

This clone has a single count. The rearrangement links TRBV9 to TRBJ2-7, with TRBD2 matching over 12 bases. Germline CDR1 is SGDLS and CDR2 is YYNGEE. This CDR3 contains 16 residues. V gave up 2 bases and J gave up 0 bases; unmatched junction bases: 3. CDR3 nucleotides: TGTGCCAGCAGCGTCGGACTAGCGGGGACCTCCTACGAGCAGTACTTC. Its protein is CASSVGLAGTSYEQYF.

This rearrangement joins TRBV18 to TRBJ2-1, with TRBD2 matching over 14 bases. The CDR3 totals 19 residues. CDR1 is KGHSH and CDR2 is LQKENI in the germline V gene. With 2 bases clipped from V and 2 bases from J, the junction kept 8 bases outside the gene matches. CDR3: CASSPGLETSGRAYNEQFF. The CDR3 DNA reads as TGTGCCAGCTCACCAGGGTTGGAGACTAGCGGGAGGGCCTACAATGAGCAGTTCTTC.

This clone occurred a few times. This sequence joins TRBV19 and TRBJ1-5; D may be TRBD1 (5 bases). V lost 8 bases to trimming and J lost 5 bases, with 13 bases between them. CDR1 is LNHDA, CDR2 SQIVND, per germline (reference sequence). CDR3 length equals 13 residues. The CDR3 nucleotides are TGTGCCAGTCGGGACTTTTCCGATCAGCCCCAGCATTTT. As protein: CASRDFSDQPQHF.

V and J are TRBV21-1 and TRBJ1-3. TRBV21-1 is a documented pseudogene. The CDR3 consists of 15 residues. As DNA, the CDR3 is TGTGCCAGCAGCAACGCTTCGAGCTCTGGAAACACCATATATTTT. Its translation is CASSNASSSGNTIYF.

The rearrangement uses TRBV11-2 and TRBJ2-1; TRBD1 might be the D (5 bases). V lost 8 bases and J lost 4, with 15 bases in between. The CDR3 runs to 14 residues. Germline lookup yields CDR1 SGHAT and CDR2 FQNNGV. This CDR3 reads CASGTGGGYNEQFF. CDR3 nucleotide sequence: TGTGCCAGCGGAACAGGCGGTGGTTACAATGAGCAGTTCTTC.

This chain joins TRBV7-2 and TRBJ2-2, with D possibly being TRBD2 (5 bases). CDR1 and CDR2 from the germline V gene are SGHTA and FQGNSA. CDR3 length: 14 amino acids. V shed 3 bases and J shed 5 bases, with 10 bases lying between them. CDR3 loop: CASSFGPGTGELFF. The CDR3 DNA follows: TGTGCCAGCAGCTTTGGACCGGGGACCGGGGAGCTGTTTTTT.

The CDR3 sequence: CASSIMGWQGAGTEAFF. CDR3 nucleotides: TGTGCCAGTAGTATAATGGGCTGGCAGGGGGCAGGCACTGAAGCTTTCTTT. The rearrangement uses TRBV19 and TRBJ1-1, with 8 bases identical to TRBD1. The V and J ends lost 2 bases and 4 bases, in that order; junction bases with no gene match: 12. The CDR3 sequence is 17 residues long. Germline values: CDR1 LNHDA, CDR2 SQIVND (reference sequence).

In its sample, this clone was seen once. V usage is TRBV6-2 or TRBV6-3 and J usage is TRBJ1-2; the D gene is possibly TRBD1 (6 bases). Per germline, CDR1 MNHEY and CDR2 SVGEGT. This CDR3 has 12 amino acids. V was trimmed by 5 bases and J by 6 bases, leaving 10 bases between them. The CDR3 sequence is CASSRQVHGYTF. CDR3 in DNA: TGTGCCAGCAGTCGACAGGTTCATGGCTACACCTTC.

In DNA form, the CDR3 reads TGTGCCAGCAGTTACCGGTTAGCGGAGACAGATACGCAGTATTTT. This encodes CASSYRLAETDTQYF. The V gene is TRBV6-2 or TRBV6-3, the J gene TRBJ2-3; the D gene is possibly TRBD2 (6 bases). Per germline, CDR1 MNHEY and CDR2 SVGEGT. Trimming cost V 2 bases and J 3 bases, with 12 bases left between them. CDR3 length equals 15 residues.

This clone was detected a few times. CDR3 amino acids: CASSATGADTQYF. The CDR3 coding sequence is TGTGCCAGCAGCGCAACAGGGGCGGATACGCAGTATTTT. This chain links TRBV9 with TRBJ2-3; TRBD1 matches at 7 bases. The germline CDR1 and CDR2 sequences are SGDLS and YYNGEE. The CDR3 has 13 residues. The V segment lost 3 bases and the J segment 6 bases; nucleotides outside the gene matches: 4.

The rearrangement uses TRBV4-3 and TRBJ2-1, with TRBD2 matching over 11 bases. The CDR3 runs 19 residues. The germline V gene encodes CDR1 LGHNA and CDR2 YSLEER. The V segment lost 0 bases and the J segment 9 bases; nucleotides outside the gene matches: 16. CDR3 sequence reads: CASSQDIIAGGPSDTEQFF. The CDR3, as DNA: TGCGCCAGCAGCCAAGATATTATAGCGGGGGGGCCGTCAGACACTGAGCAGTTCTTC.

Regarding this clone: One end of the junction does not line up with germline, which may come from a read error. J is TRBJ2-7 and V is TRBV10-1; 8 nucleotides line up with TRBD1. Germline V lookup: CDR1 WNHNN, CDR2 SYGVQD (reference sequence). The CDR3 length is 13 residues. The CDR3 nucleotides are TGCGCCAGCAGTGAGTCGGTATCGACAGGGGTGCACTTC. This encodes CASSESVSTGVHF.

The gene calls are TRBV10-3 and TRBJ2-1, with 10 bases identical to TRBD2. This CDR3 spans 15 amino acids. J was trimmed by 7 bases and V by 3 bases; bases with no gene match: 6. The germline gives CDR1 ENHRY, CDR2 SYGVKD. CDR3 sequence (DNA): TGTGCCATCAGTGAAGTAGCGGGAGGAAGGAATGAGCAGTTCTTC. As protein: CAISEVAGGRNEQFF.

This chain joins TRBV18 and TRBJ1-1; weak D call: TRBD1 (6 bases). Trimming pared 6 bases from V and 8 bases from J, leaving 16 bases between. Looked up from germline, CDR1 is KGHSH and CDR2 is LQKENI. CDR3 size: 13 residues. In DNA, the CDR3 is TGTGCCAGCTCGAAAAAAACAGGGTCGGAAGCTTTCTTT. It translates to CASSKKTGSEAFF.

The chain recombines TRBV10-3 with TRBJ1-6; TRBD1 might be the D (5 bases). The CDR3 length is 19 residues. The ends were cut back, 0 bases at V and 0 bases at J, with 15 bases in the middle. Germline CDR1 ENHRY, CDR2 SYGVKD. The chain's CDR3 is CAISESKRGFSSYNSPLHF. The DNA for the CDR3 is TGTGCCATCAGTGAGTCGAAAAGGGGCTTTAGCTCCTATAATTCACCCCTCCACTTT.

J is TRBJ1-2 and V is TRBV5-4; 8 bases map to TRBD1. Germline lookup yields CDR1 SGHNT and CDR2 YYREEE (reference sequence). V lost 3 bases and J lost 4; bases outside the gene matches: 5. This CDR3 is 14 amino acids long. CDR3 coding DNA: TGTGCCAGCAGCTACGGACAGGGCCTCTATGGCTACACCTTC. Its translation: CASSYGQGLYGYTF.

This clone showed up just a few times. V gene TRBV19 combines with J gene TRBJ1-2; 7 nucleotides agree with TRBD1. V was clipped by 4 bases and J by 4 bases; unmatched bases: 0. CDR3 length equals 12 residues. Germline V lookup: CDR1 LNHDA, CDR2 SQIVND (reference sequence). For the CDR3, the DNA is TGTGCCAGTAGTAGGACAGGCTATGGCTACACCTTC. Amino acids: CASSRTGYGYTF.

The rearrangement uses TRBV28 and TRBJ2-5; 9 bases fit TRBD2. The V and J ends lost 4 bases and 1 base, in that order; junction bases with no gene match: 13. Germline V gene lookup returns CDR1 MDHEN and CDR2 SYDVKM. CDR3 size: 18 residues. CDR3 protein: CASSSKEKSGGLQETQYF. The CDR3 coding sequence is TGTGCCAGCAGTTCCAAGGAAAAGAGCGGGGGGCTCCAAGAGACCCAGTACTTC. Variable domain in full (rest from reference TRBV28 and TRBJ2-5): DVKVTQSSRYLVKRTGEKVFLECVQDMDHENMFWYRQDPGLGLRLIYFSYDVKMKEKGDIPEGYSVSREKKERFSLILESASTNQTSMYLCASSSKEKSGGLQETQYFGPGTRLLVL.

The chain recombines TRBV25-1 with TRBJ2-3, with no clear D. The V and J ends lost 5 bases and 1 base respectively, with 7 bases between them. This CDR3 region has 13 residues. The germline V gene has CDR1 MGHDK and CDR2 SYGVNS. CDR3 nucleotides: TGTGCCAGCAGTCGGGTAGGCACAGATACGCAGTATTTT. Protein sequence: CASSRVGTDTQYF.

The gene calls are TRBV29-1 and TRBJ1-4; TRBD1 matches at 7 bases. The germline gives CDR1 SQVTM, CDR2 ANQGSEA. This CDR3 has 15 residues. Unmatched junction bases numbered 5, after V lost 1 base and J lost 3 bases. This chain's CDR3 is CSVEGGGQANEKLFF. The CDR3 DNA follows: TGCAGCGTTGAAGGAGGAGGACAGGCTAATGAAAAACTGTTTTTT.

The chain joins TRBV5-4 to TRBJ2-7, with a tentative D call TRBD1 (6 bases). V shed 6 bases and J shed 2 bases, with 12 bases lying between them. The CDR3 totals 13 residues. Germline V CDR1 and CDR2: SGHNT, YYREEE (reference sequence). This chain's CDR3 is CASTPQGTYEQYF. DNA for the CDR3: TGTGCCAGCACCCCTCAGGGGACCTACGAGCAGTACTTC. The variable domain in full, completed from reference TRBV5-4 and TRBJ2-7, reads ETGVTQSPTHLIKTRGQQVTLRCSSQSGHNTVSWYQQALGQGPQFIFQYYREEENGRGNFPPRFSGLQFPNYSSELNVNALELDDSALYLCASTPQGTYEQYFGPGTRLTVT.

The chain carries TRBV24-1 and TRBJ2-6; 7 bases are shared with TRBD2. Germline CDR1 reads KGHDR; CDR2 reads SFDVKD. V was clipped by 0 bases and J by 2 bases; unmatched bases: 3. The CDR3 extends over 17 amino acids. CDR3 amino acids: CATSDLGREAGANVLTF. In DNA form, the CDR3 reads TGTGCCACCAGTGATTTGGGACGGGAGGCTGGGGCCAACGTCCTGACTTTC.

This chain uses TRBV5-6 with TRBJ2-7; D ambiguous. V was trimmed by 0 bases and J by 5 bases, leaving 9 bases between them. Germline lookup yields CDR1 SGHDT and CDR2 YYEEEE. The CDR3 has 13 residues. The CDR3 DNA sequence: TGTGCCAGCAGCTTGGCCAAAGCCCACGAGCAGTACTTC. This encodes CASSLAKAHEQYF.

This chain uses TRBV28 with TRBJ1-1, with 8 bases aligning to TRBD1. Germline trimming cut 8 bases from V and 11 bases from J; bases unmatched to any gene: 16. This CDR3 is 14 amino acids long. The germline V gene encodes CDR1 MDHEN and CDR2 SYDVKM. The CDR3 DNA reads TGTGCCAGCGCCTTGTCGACAGGGGTGCTTTTGGCTTTCTTT. Encoded protein: CASALSTGVLLAFF. Together with reference TRBV28 and TRBJ1-1, the CDR3 gives the full variable domain: DVKVTQSSRYLVKRTGEKVFLECVQDMDHENMFWYRQDPGLGLRLIYFSYDVKMKEKGDIPEGYSVSREKKERFSLILESASTNQTSMYLCASALSTGVLLAFFGQGTRLTVV.

V gene TRBV9 combines with J gene TRBJ2-3; possible D gene TRBD2, 6 bases. The CDR3 contains 17 residues. Germline lookup yields CDR1 SGDLS and CDR2 YYNGEE. V lost 3 bases and J 0 bases, leaving 17 bases between the germline ends. CDR3: CASSAHTRLDSTDTQYF. The CDR3 DNA reads as TGTGCCAGCAGCGCCCACACTAGACTAGACAGCACAGATACGCAGTATTTT.

A remark on this clone: Other DNA sequences in this sample translate to the same CDR3. The chain couples TRBV7-2 to TRBJ2-3, with a weak D call TRBD2 (7 bases). This CDR3 region has 15 residues. V lost 1 base to trimming and J lost 1 base, with 9 bases between them. The V gene's germline CDR1 is SGHTA and CDR2 FQGNSA. Here the CDR3 reads CASSLGGGRTDTQYF. In DNA, the CDR3 is TGTGCCAGCAGCTTAGGCGGGGGCCGCACAGATACGCAGTATTTT.